A selection of T cell receptor beta chains follows, all from one sample in a study of cytomegalovirus exposure and HLA in healthy donors. Data came from immunoSEQ multiplex PCR; TCRdb stores just in-frame clones and leaves some out. In the table there are 130,000 or so clones, 70% to 90% of which are singletons. Sequenced input: PBMCs. The receptor source for this set is a man aged 35 to 55 in good health and CMV-seronegative. Both conserved end residues are part of each CDR3. The order of the fields is V gene, J gene, clone size, D gene, CDR3 DNA, CDR3 protein. D genes are given only for firm matches. Rows give clone size only sometimes, using once, few, many, or a class for an expanded clone.

TRBV19,TRBJ2-1,NA,TRBD2,TGTGCCAGTAGCACCGCGCGGGGGACTATCTACAATGAGCAGTTCTTC,CASSTARGTIYNEQFF
TRBV29-1,TRBJ1-3,few,TRBD1,TGCAGCGTTAAAAGCCAGGGGGCCGATGGAAACACCATATATTTT,CSVKSQGADGNTIYF
TRBV2,TRBJ1-4,NA,NA,TGTGCCAGCAGCGCCGACAGGTTGAATGAAAAACTGTTTTTT,CASSADRLNEKLFF
TRBV10-3,TRBJ2-1,NA,NA,TGTGCCATCACCCCCGGGAGTAGGAATGAGCAGTTCTTC,CAITPGSRNEQFF
TRBV27,TRBJ2-1,NA,NA,TGTGCCAGCAGTGGCCGACAGAGCTCCTACAATGAGCAGTTCTTC,CASSGRQSSYNEQFF
TRBV20-1,TRBJ1-2,NA,NA,TGCCGCAGGATTGGCTACACCTTC,CRRIGYTF
TRBV9,TRBJ1-2,NA,TRBD1,TGTGCCAGCAGCGACAGGGGAGAGGATGGCTACACCTTC,CASSDRGEDGYTF
TRBV27,TRBJ2-2,NA,NA,TGTGCCAGCAGCCACACGAACACCGGGGAGCTGTTTTTT,CASSHTNTGELFF
TRBV5-4,TRBJ2-7,NA,NA,TGTGCCAGCAGCTTGGCACTAGATACGGCCGAGCAGTACTTC,CASSLALDTAEQYF
TRBV6-5,TRBJ1-5,NA,TRBD1,TGTGCCAGCAGTACGGACAGGGGGCAGGATCAGCCCCAGCATTTT,CASSTDRGQDQPQHF
TRBV19,TRBJ1-5,NA,TRBD1,TGTGCCAGTAGTACTGGACAGGGGTACAATCAGCCCCAGCATTTT,CASSTGQGYNQPQHF
TRBV5-8,TRBJ1-4,NA,NA,TGTGCCAGCAGCCCGAACGGGACTCCAAATGAAAAACTGTTTTTT,CASSPNGTPNEKLFF
TRBV19,TRBJ1-1,NA,NA,TGTGCCAGCACGACTCGAGGAAACTCTTTGAACACTGAAGCTTTCTTT,CASTTRGNSLNTEAFF
TRBV6-5,TRBJ2-2,NA,NA,TGTGCCAGCCGGCGGGTGAGAAACACCGGGGAGCTGTTTTTT,CASRRVRNTGELFF
TRBV19,TRBJ2-7,NA,TRBD1,TGTGCCAGTAGTACGACAGGGTTGAGAGCCCAGCAGTACTTC,CASSTTGLRAQQYF
TRBV6-5,TRBJ2-7,NA,NA,TGTGCCAGCAGTAGGGGGTTCGAGCAGTACTTC,CASSRGFEQYF
TRBV6-1,TRBJ1-5,NA,NA,TGTGCCAGCAGTGAAGGCAGGGTTTCAATTCAGCCCCAGCATTTT,CASSEGRVSIQPQHF
TRBV7-3,TRBJ2-2,few,NA,TGTGCCAGCAGCTTAGGGACTGTCAGGGGGGAGCTGTTTTTT,CASSLGTVRGELFF
TRBV19,TRBJ2-1,NA,NA,TGTGCCAGTACCGACTACGGGGGGCTCTACAATGAGCAGTTCTTC,CASTDYGGLYNEQFF
TRBV18,TRBJ2-5,NA,NA,TGTGCCAGCTCACTTAATACAGGAGAAGAGACCCAGTACTTC,CASSLNTGEETQYF
TRBV6-6,TRBJ2-5,NA,TRBD1,TGTGCCAGCAGTGCCCGGACAGGGGAGGCGGAGACCCAGTACTTC,CASSARTGEAETQYF
TRBV7-9,TRBJ1-5,once,NA,TGTGCCAGCAGCTTAGGGGGCAGGAATCAGCCCCAGCATTTT,CASSLGGRNQPQHF
TRBV6-5,TRBJ1-1,NA,NA,TGTGCCAGCAGTTACTCGGCAGGGAGGACTGAAGCTTTCTTT,CASSYSAGRTEAFF
TRBV9,TRBJ1-3,NA,TRBD1,TGTGCCAGCAGCCCAACCACCGGGACAGGGTCCTTCCACTCTGGAAACACCATATATTTT,CASSPTTGTGSFHSGNTIYF
TRBV27,TRBJ2-3,NA,TRBD2,TGTGCCAGCAGTTACCTTGCCGGGACTAGCGGCTCTTTCACAGATACGCAGTATTTT,CASSYLAGTSGSFTDTQYF
TRBV5-1,TRBJ2-6,NA,NA,TGCGCCAGCAGCCCAGGGACTGGGGCCAACGTCCTGACTTTC,CASSPGTGANVLTF
TRBV5-8,TRBJ1-5,NA,NA,TGTGCCAGCAGCCCCCGACTTAGCAATCAGCCCCAGCATTTT,CASSPRLSNQPQHF
TRBV7-2,TRBJ2-7,NA,TRBD2,TGTGCCAGCAGCCGCGGGGGATCCGGGACCGACGAGCAGTACTTC,CASSRGGSGTDEQYF
TRBV7-9,TRBJ2-7,NA,NA,TGTGCCAGCAGCCAGGGGTGGTACGAGCAGTACTTC,CASSQGWYEQYF
TRBV11-2,TRBJ1-6,NA,TRBD1,TGTGCCAGCAGCTCGCGACAGGGGTCACATAATTCACCCCTCCACTTT,CASSSRQGSHNSPLHF
TRBV7-9,TRBJ2-5,NA,NA,TGTGCCAGCAGCCGTCGAGGAGTGCCTAAAGAGACCCAGTACTTC,CASSRRGVPKETQYF
TRBV4-3,TRBJ2-7,NA,NA,TGCGCCAGCAGCCAAGAACGGACAGCCTACGAGCAGTACTTC,CASSQERTAYEQYF
TRBV5-8,TRBJ2-1,NA,TRBD1,TGTGCCAGCAGCCGTTTTAGGGGACAGGAGATCAATGAGCAGTTCTTC,CASSRFRGQEINEQFF